Each of the 6 T cell receptor beta chains below was sequenced from the same sample in a study of blood T cells in healthy people across ages. Using a J-beta primer mix together with a sample-barcoded 5' primer, a second PCR was run for roughly 7 to 11 cycles. TCRdb passed the 5' RACE reads through MiXCR, listing each CDR3 protein once. The sample shows just over 800,000 distinct CDR3 sequences, 62% of them seen only once. Sequencing used blood. The source is a man younger than 40 in good health.

This clonotype occurred many times. One junction end does not reproduce the germline sequence, and a read error may be involved. The chain employs TRBV29-1 and TRBJ1-2; perhaps TRBD1 as D (5 bases). The CDR3 runs 12 residues. Germline CDR1 and CDR2: SQVTM and ANQGSEA. In nucleotides, the CDR3 is TGCAGCGTGGAAGGGGTCTCGAATGGCTACACCTTC. Translation: CSVEGVSNGYTF.

The chain combines TRBV2 with TRBJ1-2, with a possible D match to TRBD1 (5 bases). V dropped 4 bases and J dropped 3 bases, with 15 bases sitting between them. CDR1 is SNHLY, CDR2 FYNNEI, per germline. The CDR3 is 15 residues long. The CDR3 loop is CASSAAGGGYYGYTF. In DNA form, the CDR3 reads TGTGCCAGCAGTGCCGCTGGTGGGGGGTACTATGGCTACACCTTC. Together with reference TRBV2 and TRBJ1-2, the CDR3 gives the full variable domain: EPEVTQTPSHQVTQMGQEVILRCVPISNHLYFYWYRQILGQKVEFLVSFYNNEISEKSEIFDDQFSVERPDGSNFTLKIRSTKLEDSAMYFCASSAAGGGYYGYTFGSGTRLTVV.

The chain carries TRBV29-1 and TRBJ2-7, with TRBD1 matching 7 bases. Germline CDR1 SQVTM, CDR2 ANQGSEA. Unmatched junction bases numbered 4, after V lost 2 bases and J lost 0 bases. This CDR3 region has 14 residues. As DNA, the CDR3 is TGCAGCGTTGAATTACAGGGGTTCTCCTACGAGCAGTACTTC. Encoded protein: CSVELQGFSYEQYF.

This clonotype has more than one count but fewer than ten. This chain joins TRBV7-3 and TRBJ2-7; D is unclear. TRBJ2-5 matches the DNA end more closely, so the J call is doubtful. The CDR3 totals 13 residues. Germline-derived CDR1 and CDR2 are SGHTA and FQGTGA. This CDR3 reads CASSLTPRETQYF. The CDR3 coding sequence is TGTGCCAGCAGCTTAACCCCGCGAGAGACCCAGTACTTC.

The gene calls are TRBV20-1 and TRBJ2-7; D call uncertain. V lost 6 bases, J lost 0 bases, and 15 bases lay in between. The CDR3 extends over 14 amino acids. CDR1 is DFQATT and CDR2 is SNEGSKA in the germline V gene (reference sequence). For the CDR3, the DNA is TGCAGTGCAAGATGGGGAACCAACTCCTACGAGCAGTACTTC. It specifies CSARWGTNSYEQYF.

The rearrangement joins TRBV6-5 to TRBJ1-1; tentatively, D is TRBD1 (6 bases). CDR3 length: 14 residues. CDR1 and CDR2 (germline): MNHEY, SVGAGI. The V gene lost 2 bases and the J gene lost 3 bases, with 10 bases spanning the gap. The CDR3 nucleotides read TGTGCCAGCAGTTACGGGGACACCGACACTGAAGCTTTCTTT. Translating it yields CASSYGDTDTEAFF.